This entry lists 5 T cell receptor beta chains sequenced from one sample in a study of patients and donors after allogeneic stem cell transplantation. TCRdb used MiXCR to reprocess the RT-PCR reads, holding one entry per CDR3 protein. The data show about 150,000 distinct CDR3 sequences, about two fifths seen once. The material sequenced was blood, either unsorted or a sorted T cell fraction (not recorded which). Receptors were obtained from a human donor who was either an allogeneic HSCT recipient or a stem cell or donor lymphocyte infusion donor (not recorded which). It is not recorded whose cells these are; they may come from a transplant donor.

This clonotype was detected only a few times. V gene TRBV28 combines with J gene TRBJ1-1, with D tentatively TRBD1 (6 bases). CDR1 is MDHEN and CDR2 is SYDVKM in the germline V gene. V dropped 6 bases and J dropped 4 bases, with 12 bases sitting between them. The CDR3 contains 13 residues. The CDR3 region has the DNA TGTGCCAGCAGGTCGCAGGGGCTCACTGAAGCTTTCTTT. Protein product: CASRSQGLTEAFF.

V is TRBV20-1 and J is TRBJ2-2; unclear D gene. This CDR3 has 13 amino acids. Germline V gives CDR1 DFQATT, CDR2 SNEGSKA (reference sequence). V lost 1 base and J 0 bases, leaving 3 bases between the germline ends. CDR3 sequence: CSARAPNTGELFF. The CDR3 DNA sequence: TGCAGTGCTAGAGCGCCGAACACCGGGGAGCTGTTTTTT.

This clonotype appeared a few times. V gene TRBV15 combines with J gene TRBJ2-3, with 7 bases identical to TRBD2. After removal of 8 bases from V and 0 bases from J, the junction contained 2 bases not matched to a gene. Germline V gene sequence: CDR1 LNHNV, CDR2 YYDKDF (reference sequence). The CDR3 runs 13 residues. The CDR3 is CATRGGSTDTQYF. CDR3 coding DNA: TGTGCCACCCGGGGAGGGAGCACAGATACGCAGTATTTT.

This chain connects TRBV6-6 to TRBJ1-2, with D hard to call. There are 13 residues in the CDR3. V dropped 8 bases and J dropped 3 bases, with 13 bases sitting between them. Germline CDR1 reads MNHNY; CDR2 reads SVGAGI (reference sequence). CDR3 DNA sequence: TGTGCCAGCTATAGGCGCGGGGACTATGGCTACACCTTC. Translation gives CASYRRGDYGYTF.

The chain employs TRBV9 and TRBJ1-2; the D is unclear. CDR3 size: 16 residues. The V end was cut by 0 bases, the J end by 5 bases, with 17 bases between. CDR1 is SGDLS, CDR2 YYNGEE, per germline. CDR3 DNA: TGTGCCAGCAGCGTAGAGCCAGGTCGGAATCCGTATGGCTACACCTTC. Its translation: CASSVEPGRNPYGYTF.